One and the same sample provided the 5 T cell receptor beta chains below, sequenced in a study of a mutant IDH1 vaccine in newly diagnosed glioma. Time point meaning: week 47, end of study. The investigators gave 300 ug of mutant IDH1 20-mer peptide in each vaccine dose, together with topical imiquimod. The method was immunoSEQ multiplex PCR; TCRdb's version includes in-frame clones alone and lacks a portion of them. This table holds 60,000 to 70,000 clones, roughly 87% found once. The antigens for these receptors are not known. Here the sequenced sample was PBMCs, taken from a glioma patient whose treatment included an IDH1 peptide vaccine. These receptors were collected from a young man with glioma.

This rearrangement joins TRBV7-9 to TRBJ2-7; D is possibly TRBD1 or TRBD2 (5 bases each). Looked up from germline, CDR1 is SEHNR and CDR2 is FQNEAQ (reference sequence). The length of the CDR3 is 15 residues. Trimming removed 2 bases from V and 1 base from J, with 12 bases in between. For the CDR3, the DNA is TGTGCCAGCAGCTTACGGGGCGCGGAGTCCTACGAGCAGTACTTC. It translates to CASSLRGAESYEQYF.

The J gene is TRBJ1-1, the V gene TRBV5-1, with D unresolved. Germline V CDR1 and CDR2: SGHRS, YFSETQ. The CDR3 totals 15 residues. Trimming shortened V by 4 bases and J by 3 bases, and 16 bases separated the two germline ends. The CDR3 protein is CASSIHTGSYTEAFF. The CDR3 DNA is TGCGCCAGCAGCATCCATACCGGGTCTTACACTGAAGCTTTCTTT.

This chain joins TRBV19 and TRBJ1-2, with TRBD1 matching 7 bases. The germline V gene encodes CDR1 LNHDA and CDR2 SQIVND (reference sequence). This CDR3 has 16 amino acids. V lost 3 bases and J lost 1; bases outside the gene matches: 8. The CDR3 DNA follows: TGTGCCAGTAGTATTGGCAGGGGGTCCAGTAACTATGGCTACACCTTC. Its protein product is CASSIGRGSSNYGYTF.

The J gene is TRBJ1-1, the V gene TRBV28; the D is unclear. V was shortened by 5 bases and J by 3 bases, with 1 base between the two germline ends. This CDR3 has 10 residues. Germline CDR1 reads MDHEN; CDR2 reads SYDVKM. CDR3 in DNA: TGTGCCAGCAGTGACACTGAAGCTTTCTTT. Residues: CASSDTEAFF.

This clone showed up just a few times. The chain links TRBV6-1 to TRBJ2-7; 14 nucleotides match TRBD2. J gave up 2 bases and V 3 bases, and 0 bases lay outside the gene matches. Per the germline V gene, CDR1 is MNHNS and CDR2 is SASEGT. There are 15 residues in the CDR3. DNA for the CDR3: TGTGCCAGCAGTGAGACTAGCGGGGGGGCCTACGAGCAGTACTTC. Protein: CASSETSGGAYEQYF.